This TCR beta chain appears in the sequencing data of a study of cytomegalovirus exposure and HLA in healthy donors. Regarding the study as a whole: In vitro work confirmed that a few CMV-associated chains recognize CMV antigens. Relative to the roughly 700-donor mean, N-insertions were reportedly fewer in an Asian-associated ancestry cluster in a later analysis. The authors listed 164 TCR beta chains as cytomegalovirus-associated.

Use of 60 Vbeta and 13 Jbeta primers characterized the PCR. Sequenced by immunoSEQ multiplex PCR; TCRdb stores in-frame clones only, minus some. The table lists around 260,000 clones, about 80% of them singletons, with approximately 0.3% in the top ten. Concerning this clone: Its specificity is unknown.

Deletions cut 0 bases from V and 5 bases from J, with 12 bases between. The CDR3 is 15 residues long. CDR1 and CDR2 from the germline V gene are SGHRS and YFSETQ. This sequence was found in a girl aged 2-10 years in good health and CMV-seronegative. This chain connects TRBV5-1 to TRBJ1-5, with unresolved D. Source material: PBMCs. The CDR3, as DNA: TGCGCCAGCAGCTTGGGAGAGAGGATCGATCAGCCCCAGCATTTT. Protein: CASSLGERIDQPQHF.